The 20 T cell receptor beta chains reported below all come from one sample, sequenced in a study of blood T cell repertoires in COVID-19. Libraries were prepared by immunoSEQ multiplex PCR; TCRdb keeps only in-frame clonotypes and omits some of them. The sample holds around 500,000 clones; 80% to 90% are singletons and the top ten take approximately 2.9%. Sequencing was performed on peripheral blood. The receptors were gathered from a human donor in a cohort sampled during active COVID-19.

V is TRBV19 and J is TRBJ1-6, with TRBD1 matching over 7 bases. Trimming took 3 bases from V and 10 from J; bases not matched to a gene: 6. CDR1 and CDR2 from the germline V gene are LNHDA and SQIVND (reference sequence). The CDR3 runs 14 residues. CDR3 coding DNA: TGTGCCAGTAGTATCAGGGGGGAAGAATCACCCCTCCACTTT. Its translation is CASSIRGEESPLHF.

There are a few counts of this clone. The CDR3 loop is CATSRELVFSRETQYF. DNA of the CDR3: TGTGCCACCAGCAGAGAACTAGTTTTTTCAAGAGAGACCCAGTACTTC. The V gene is TRBV15, the J gene TRBJ2-5; tentatively, D is TRBD2 (5 bases). Per germline, CDR1 LNHNV and CDR2 YYDKDF (reference sequence). V gave up 0 bases and J gave up 4 bases, with 15 bases separating them. The CDR3 consists of 16 residues.

This CDR3 is CASSDPSGANVLTF. For the CDR3, the DNA is TGTGCCAGCAGTGATCCGAGCGGGGCCAACGTCCTGACTTTC. This chain joins TRBV25-1 and TRBJ2-6; D call uncertain. The CDR3 is made up of 14 amino acids. Germline V CDR1 and CDR2: MGHDK, SYGVNS. Trimming removed 3 bases from V and 4 bases from J, with 7 bases in between.

The chain employs TRBV6-2 or TRBV6-3 and TRBJ2-7, with D possibly matching TRBD1 (5 bases). The length of the CDR3 is 13 residues. The V gene's germline CDR1 is MNHEY and CDR2 SVGEGT. Between the trimmed V and J ends, which lost 5 bases and 3 bases, there was a span of 11 bases. CDR3 nucleotide sequence: TGTGCCAGCAGTATGACAGAGATCTACGAGCAGTACTTC. Protein sequence: CASSMTEIYEQYF.

The chain recombines TRBV5-1 with TRBJ2-7, with 10 bases matching TRBD2. V shed 6 bases and J 1 base; nucleotides not matched to a gene: 4. Germline V gene lookup returns CDR1 SGHRS and CDR2 YFSETQ. This CDR3 has 14 residues. The CDR3 protein is CASTWTSGSYEQYF. The CDR3 nucleotides are TGCGCCAGCACCTGGACTAGCGGTTCCTACGAGCAGTACTTC.

The chain has TRBV18 and TRBJ1-5; 7 bases are a match to TRBD1. Germline V gives CDR1 KGHSH, CDR2 LQKENI. There are 17 residues in the CDR3. J gave up 7 bases and V 3 bases, and 15 bases lay outside the gene matches. This CDR3 reads CASSPKTQGGPQQPQHF. CDR3 coding DNA: TGTGCCAGCTCACCCAAAACCCAGGGGGGCCCGCAGCAGCCCCAGCATTTT.

The V gene is TRBV9, the J gene TRBJ1-3; D ambiguous. Germline V gene sequence: CDR1 SGDLS, CDR2 YYNGEE. This CDR3 spans 14 amino acids. V was pared by 0 bases and J by 4 bases, with 8 bases between. The CDR3: CASSVVDWGNTIYF. In nucleotides, the CDR3 is TGTGCCAGCAGCGTAGTGGACTGGGGAAACACCATATATTTT.

The chain couples TRBV7-9 to TRBJ1-2; D is unresolved. This CDR3 region has 13 residues. Germline CDR1 and CDR2: SEHNR and FQNEAQ (reference sequence). With 5 bases removed from V and 8 bases from J, the gap between germline ends came to 15 bases. The CDR3 DNA reads as TGTGCCAGCAGCCAGGACCTTACGGGGGGCTACACCTTC. It encodes CASSQDLTGGYTF.

The chain has TRBV6-1 and TRBJ1-2; tentatively, D is TRBD1 (6 bases). This CDR3 is built from 14 residues. The germline CDR1 and CDR2 sequences are MNHNS and SASEGT. The germline V and J ends were trimmed by 1 base and 3 bases, with 9 bases remaining between them. CDR3 sequence: CASSEGGGHYGYTF. CDR3 DNA: TGTGCCAGCAGTGAAGGAGGGGGACACTATGGCTACACCTTC.

This clone was seen a handful of times. The chain uses TRBV30 and TRBJ1-2; no clear D gene. The CDR3 is 13 residues long. The V end lost 7 bases, the J end lost 1 base, and 13 bases lay between the germline ends. CDR1 and CDR2 from the germline V gene are GTSNPN and SVGIG (reference sequence). Here the CDR3 reads CASPVRFNYGYTF. DNA for the CDR3: TGTGCCTCCCCGGTTCGGTTTAACTATGGCTACACCTTC.

This clone appeared a single time. The genes are TRBV7-9 and TRBJ2-2; TRBD2 matches 10 bases. The germline V gene encodes CDR1 SEHNR and CDR2 FQNEAQ (reference sequence). Trimming at V came to 2 bases and at J to 5 bases, leaving 5 bases not matched to a gene. The CDR3 is 16 amino acids. The chain's CDR3 is CASSLRASGSTGELFF. The CDR3 bases are TGTGCCAGCAGCTTAAGGGCTAGCGGGAGTACCGGGGAGCTGTTTTTT.

V and J are TRBV5-4 and TRBJ2-3, with a weak D call TRBD2 (5 bases). Germline V CDR1 and CDR2: SGHNT, YYREEE (reference sequence). The CDR3 length is 16 residues. Deletions cut 5 bases from V and 2 bases from J, with 18 bases between. CDR3: CASSRPPSSNTDTQYF. The CDR3 DNA sequence: TGTGCCAGCAGTCGCCCGCCTAGCAGTAACACAGATACGCAGTATTTT.

The chain employs TRBV5-5 and TRBJ2-5; TRBD1 might be the D (6 bases). This CDR3 comprises 15 residues. V lost 4 bases, J lost 1 base, and 14 bases lay in between. The germline V gene encodes CDR1 SGHKS and CDR2 YYEKEE (reference sequence). Here the CDR3 DNA reads TGTGCCAGCAGCGCCGGACAGCTGTCCCAAGAGACCCAGTACTTC. Its protein product is CASSAGQLSQETQYF.

This chain uses TRBV7-8 with TRBJ2-2, with 13 bases fitting TRBD2. Germline V gene sequence: CDR1 SGHVS, CDR2 FQNEAQ. J was trimmed by 6 bases and V by 2 bases; bases with no gene match: 9. CDR3 length equals 18 residues. This CDR3 reads CASSLSAGLAGAAGELFF. The CDR3 DNA is TGTGCCAGCAGCTTATCAGCAGGACTAGCGGGAGCCGCCGGGGAGCTGTTTTTT.

The rearrangement uses TRBV7-2 and TRBJ1-2; 7 nucleotides match TRBD1. Germline values: CDR1 SGHTA, CDR2 FQGNSA. Trimming took 5 bases from V and 4 from J; bases not matched to a gene: 13. The CDR3 runs to 16 residues. The DNA for the CDR3 is TGTGCCAGCAGCGAAAGGACAGGACGGACACCCTATGGCTACACCTTC. Translated: CASSERTGRTPYGYTF.

The chain has TRBV3-1 (or the pseudogene TRBV3-2) and TRBJ2-5, with D possibly being TRBD2 (6 bases). Trimming left V 1 base short and J 5 bases short, with 14 bases between. The germline V gene encodes CDR1 LGHDT and CDR2 YNNKEL (reference sequence). The CDR3 has 15 amino acids. CDR3 protein: CASSQGHRGGETQYF. As DNA, the CDR3 is TGTGCCAGCAGCCAAGGGCATAGAGGAGGGGAGACCCAGTACTTC.

This clone has only a few counts. The chain combines TRBV18 with TRBJ2-2; 8 positions match TRBD1. CDR1 and CDR2 from the germline V gene are KGHSH and LQKENI. The CDR3 is 15 amino acids. V lost 5 bases to trimming and J lost 0 bases; unmatched junction nucleotides: 2. CDR3 amino acids: CASSDRGSNTGELFF. CDR3 DNA sequence: TGTGCCAGCTCAGACAGGGGATCGAACACCGGGGAGCTGTTTTTT.

This clone was recorded only once. The germline gene is not matched at one end of the junction; a read error may be the cause. The chain joins TRBV7-7 to TRBJ2-7; TRBD1 might be the D (6 bases). This CDR3 has 14 residues. The germline V gene has CDR1 SSHAT and CDR2 FNYEAQ (reference sequence). The CDR3 reads CASSLGPQGYEQYF. The CDR3 nucleotides are TGTGCTAGCAGCTTGGGGCCTCAGGGGTACGAGCAGTACTTC.

The V and J genes are TRBV6-2 or TRBV6-3 and TRBJ2-3; no definite D call. The CDR3 sequence is 13 residues long. CDR1 MNHEY and CDR2 SVGEGT come from the germline V gene. V lost 5 bases to trimming and J lost 6 bases, with 12 bases between them. CDR3 residues: CASSERRVDTQYF. The CDR3 DNA follows: TGTGCCAGCAGTGAGCGCCGGGTCGATACGCAGTATTTT.

The gene calls are TRBV4-2 and TRBJ1-3; TRBD1 is a possible D gene (5 bases). Trimming removed 0 bases from V and 0 bases from J, with 15 bases in between. In germline, CDR1 is LGHNA, CDR2 YNFKEQ. The CDR3 length is 18 residues. The CDR3: CASSQDPFDRASGNTIYF. CDR3 bases: TGTGCCAGCAGCCAAGATCCTTTCGACAGAGCCTCTGGAAACACCATATATTTT.